The T cell receptor (beta chain) described here comes from a study of tumor-infiltrating lymphocytes in primary liver carcinoma. The CDR3 extends over 17 amino acids. The germline CDR1 and CDR2 sequences are SGDLS and YYNGEE. Scientists recovered RNA and DNA together from roughly 20-30 mg of unsorted bulk tissue. In regard to this clonotype: Its target is not known.

Reverse transcription of roughly 480 ng total RNA with a constant-region primer produced TCR beta cDNA. Each TCR beta library was derived from three nested multiplex PCR rounds that employed slightly modified ARM-PCR. A C-beta reverse primer was combined with TRBV1-TRBV30 forward primers in the first two PCR rounds, and each round had roughly 11 cycles. From the multiplex PCR reads, TCRdb called clonotypes with MiXCR, one entry per CDR3 protein. Here the sample spans more than 75,000 distinct CDR3 sequences, 65% to 80% being singletons. Study-level points and caveats: Just around 8-24% of top clones spanned all five tumor regions.

The rearrangement links TRBV9 to TRBJ2-1; tentatively, D is TRBD2 (6 bases). The J call may be in error: the DNA end matches TRBJ2-7 better. The origin of this receptor is a man between 40 and 49 years old with primary liver carcinoma and hepatitis B virus infection. The material sequenced was liver tumor tissue from sampling region 1. Subset described: tumor region T1, superior pole. CDR3 in DNA: TGTGCCAGCAGCGGTAGGGGCTACGGACTACTAGACAATGAGCAGTACTTC. It encodes CASSGRGYGLLDNEQYF.